These 6 T cell receptor beta chains share one sample of origin, sequenced in a study of blood T cells in healthy people across ages. Alongside a J-beta primer mix, a sample-barcoded 5' primer served in a second PCR lasting 7 to 11 cycles. TCRdb processed the 5' RACE reads anew with MiXCR; each CDR3 protein has one entry. The sample contains roughly 1,000,000 distinct CDR3 sequences, almost 25% of which appear only once. These data also featured in a second study, about T cells of mothers and their children.

The sample taken for sequencing was blood. All receptors derive from a girl aged 2 to 10 in good health.

This clonotype came up a few times. The V call is TRBV12-3 or TRBV12-4, the J call TRBJ2-1, with 10 positions matching TRBD2. J lost 0 bases, V lost 1 base, and 3 bases had no gene match. The CDR3 spans 17 residues. The CDR3 sequence: CASSLVSGGVSYNEQFF. CDR3 coding DNA: TGTGCCAGCAGTTTAGTAAGCGGGGGGGTCTCCTACAATGAGCAGTTCTTC.

CDR3 DNA sequence: TGCAGCGTAGAGGACAGGCCAAGCTTCTCTGGGGCCAACGTCCTGACTTTC. This sequence encodes CSVEDRPSFSGANVLTF. The V call is TRBV29-1, the J call TRBJ2-6; TRBD1 matches 7 bases. The CDR3 contains 17 residues. J gave up 0 bases and V 6 bases, and 11 bases lay outside the gene matches. CDR1 SQVTM and CDR2 ANQGSEA come from the germline V gene.

There are a few counts of this clonotype. V is TRBV15 and J is TRBJ2-1; D is possibly TRBD2 (5 bases). This CDR3 region has 17 residues. The ends were cut back, 0 bases at V and 5 bases at J, with 17 bases in the middle. Germline CDR1 LNHNV, CDR2 YYDKDF (reference sequence). This CDR3 reads CATSRDPPGELDNEQFF. CDR3 nucleotides: TGTGCCACCAGCAGAGATCCACCCGGGGAACTTGACAATGAGCAGTTCTTC.

The V call is TRBV28, the J call TRBJ2-7, with TRBD1 as a possible D gene (6 bases). There are 12 residues in the CDR3. The V and J ends lost 6 bases and 5 bases respectively, with 11 bases between them. Germline lookup yields CDR1 MDHEN and CDR2 SYDVKM. The CDR3 sequence: CASSTAGDEQYF. CDR3 nucleotides: TGTGCCAGCAGCACTGCAGGGGACGAGCAGTACTTC.

This clonotype was counted a few times. The rearrangement joins TRBV25-1 to TRBJ2-2; possible D gene TRBD2, 5 bases. This CDR3 is 16 amino acids long. Germline-derived CDR1 and CDR2 are MGHDK and SYGVNS. Trimming took off 3 bases at V and 6 bases at J, with 17 bases between the two ends. CDR3 sequence: CASSDYVLEAAGELFF. CDR3 DNA: TGTGCCAGCAGTGATTATGTTTTGGAGGCGGCCGGGGAGCTGTTTTTT.

Only a few counts were recorded for this clonotype. The chain links TRBV29-1 to TRBJ1-4; D is ambiguous. Per the germline V gene, CDR1 is SQVTM and CDR2 is ANQGSEA. CDR3 length: 12 amino acids. V dropped 4 bases and J dropped 8 bases, with 11 bases sitting between them. This CDR3 is CSVGQIGEKLFF. The CDR3 DNA reads TGCAGCGTTGGGCAGATAGGGGAAAAACTGTTTTTT.